The rows below give T cell receptor beta chains drawn from one sample of a study of blood T cells in healthy people across ages. TCRdb reprocessed the 5' RACE reads with MiXCR, giving one entry per CDR3 protein. The table includes approximately 780,000 distinct CDR3 sequences, around 24% detected once. These same records also appear under a second study, on T cells of mothers and their children.

Sequencing was done on a sample of blood. The receptor source for this set is a boy younger than 18 in good health. Each CDR3 is given with its conserved first and last residue. A D gene is named only where the DNA matches it firmly. The listing skips clone size in some rows; elsewhere it reads once, few, many or a size class.

>TRBJ2-5|few|TRBV20-1|-
TGCAGTGCTAGGGCCAGCGGAAAAGAGACCCAGTACTTC
CSARASGKETQYF
>TRBJ2-1|once|TRBV9|-
TGTGCCAGCAGCCCTTCAGGGGCGCCCCACAATGAGCAGTTCTTC
CASSPSGAPHNEQFF
>TRBJ2-7|-|TRBV6-1|-
TGTGCCAGCAGGGAGGGGGCTAGCGTTTCCTACGAGCAGTACTTC
CASREGASVSYEQYF
>TRBJ2-1|-|TRBV12-3/TRBV12-4|-
TGTGCCAGCAGCAGGCCCGAGGGTAAGCAGTTCTTC
CASSRPEGKQFF
>TRBJ1-5|-|TRBV20-1|-
TGCAGTGCCAACCCGGCACTGCCCCTTTACAGCAATCAGCCCCAGCATTTT
CSANPALPLYSNQPQHF
>TRBJ2-7|few|TRBV28|-
TGTGCCAGTATGCCCCAGACACCCTACGAGCAGTACTTC
CASMPQTPYEQYF
>TRBJ1-2|-|TRBV12-3/TRBV12-4|TRBD1
TGTGCCAGCAGTTTAGAAAACAGGGGGCCGGGCTACACCTTC
CASSLENRGPGYTF
>TRBJ2-5|-|TRBV3-1|TRBD2
TGTGCCAGCAGACCTCTAGCGGGGGTTACGCGCGCCGGGACCCAGTACTTC
CASRPLAGVTRAGTQYF
>TRBJ2-5|once|TRBV5-5|-
TGTGCCAGCAGCTATGTGGGGCTAGCCCAAGAGACCCAGTACTTC
CASSYVGLAQETQYF
>TRBJ2-1|-|TRBV6-6|-
TGTGCCAGCACCTCATGGGGCGGGAACAATGAGCAGTTCTTC
CASTSWGGNNEQFF
>TRBJ1-2|few|TRBV6-5|TRBD1
TGTGCCAGCAGTTACCAGGGGGACAGGGGGAGCTATGGCTACACCTTC
CASSYQGDRGSYGYTF
>TRBJ2-5|once|TRBV28|TRBD2
TGTGCCACCGTAGCGGGCCGGGAGACCCAGTACTTC
CATVAGRETQYF
>TRBJ2-4|-|TRBV20-1|-
TGCAGTGCTAGGAAGGGGGGTAGAAACATTCAGTACTTC
CSARKGGRNIQYF
>TRBJ2-1|-|TRBV28|-
TGTGCCAGCAGTTTCCCTTCGGGTTTGCAGTTCTTC
CASSFPSGLQFF
>TRBJ1-2|-|TRBV6-1|-
TGTGCCAGCAGTGAAGCCAGGGCTTCTAACTATGGCTACACCTTC
CASSEARASNYGYTF
>TRBJ2-1|-|TRBV24-1|-
TGTGCCACCAGAGGGGGGATCAATGAGCAGTTCTTC
CATRGGINEQFF
>TRBJ2-1|few|TRBV24-1|TRBD1
TGTGCCACCAGTTCTAGCGAGGACAGGGGCAATGAGCAGTTCTTC
CATSSSEDRGNEQFF
>TRBJ2-7|few|TRBV12-3/TRBV12-4|-
TGTGCCAGCAGTCAGGGACAACCCTACGAGCAGTACTTC
CASSQGQPYEQYF
>TRBJ1-2|-|TRBV29-1|-
TGCAGCGTTGACGGCGGGAGTGGCTACACCTTC
CSVDGGSGYTF
>TRBJ2-5|-|TRBV20-1|-
TGCAGTGCTAGTCCTTCGGGCAGAAAAGAGACCCAGTACTTC
CSASPSGRKETQYF
>TRBJ2-7|-|TRBV29-1|TRBD2
TGCAGCGTTGAAGATCCAGCGGGGGGAATCTACGAGCAGTACTTC
CSVEDPAGGIYEQYF
>TRBJ2-1|few|TRBV7-3|-
TGTGCCAGCAGCTTAGCGACTAGTACACACAATGAGCAGTTCTTC
CASSLATSTHNEQFF
>TRBJ2-5|few|TRBV27|-
TGTGCCACCGGCGTTGGGGCAGAGACCCAGTACTTC
CATGVGAETQYF